One sample yielded the 10 T cell receptor beta chains listed below, sequenced in a study of blood T cell repertoires in COVID-19. The method was immunoSEQ multiplex PCR; TCRdb's version includes in-frame clones alone and lacks a portion of them. In the table there are fewer than 350,000 clones, 70% to 90% of which are singletons. Sequenced: peripheral blood. All receptors come from a woman aged 65 to 85 with COVID-19, enrolled during active disease.

This clone was detected only a few times. This chain uses TRBV18 with TRBJ2-7; weak D call: TRBD2 (6 bases). CDR3 length: 15 residues. Germline CDR1 and CDR2: KGHSH and LQKENI. Trimming stripped 0 bases from V and 9 bases from J, with 18 bases between. CDR3: CASSPPGTQVGWQYF. The DNA of the CDR3 is TGTGCCAGCTCACCACCGGGGACTCAAGTGGGGTGGCAGTACTTC.

V usage is TRBV14 and J usage is TRBJ2-2, with 8 bases matching TRBD2. The germline V gene encodes CDR1 SGHDN and CDR2 FVKESK. Trimming took 2 bases from V and 2 from J; bases not matched to a gene: 13. This CDR3 has 19 residues. CDR3 sequence reads: CASSQRRGSGGLNTGELFF. The DNA of the CDR3 is TGTGCCAGCAGCCAAAGAAGGGGAAGCGGGGGACTAAACACCGGGGAGCTGTTTTTT.

The chain carries TRBV25-1 and TRBJ2-5; D call uncertain. The ends were cut back, 5 bases at V and 5 bases at J, with 18 bases in the middle. The germline V gene encodes CDR1 MGHDK and CDR2 SYGVNS. The CDR3 contains 15 residues. Written as DNA, the CDR3 is TGTGCCAGCAGTTGGGCAGGAAAAACTCGGGAGACCCAGTACTTC. It codes for CASSWAGKTRETQYF. The full variable domain, completed using reference TRBV25-1 and TRBJ2-5, is EADIYQTPRYLVIGTGKKITLECSQTMGHDKMYWYQQDPGMELHLIHYSYGVNSTEKGDLSSESTVSRIRTEHFPLTLESARPSHTSQYLCASSWAGKTRETQYFGPGTRLLVL.

This rearrangement joins TRBV4-3 to TRBJ1-3, with D unclear. The CDR3 has 17 amino acids. Germline lookup yields CDR1 LGHNA and CDR2 YSLEER. V was pared by 0 bases and J by 4 bases, with 16 bases between. CDR3 protein: CASSQDHRGAGGNTIYF. For the CDR3, the DNA is TGCGCCAGCAGCCAAGATCATCGGGGAGCGGGAGGAAACACCATATATTTT.

The rearrangement joins TRBV7-2 to TRBJ1-1, with D tentatively TRBD1 (5 bases). The CDR3 length is 15 residues. Germline loops: CDR1 SGHTA, CDR2 FQGNSA. With 7 bases removed from V and 0 bases from J, the gap between germline ends came to 15 bases. In DNA form, the CDR3 reads TGTGCCAGCATGCTGGGGGGATCCATGAACACTGAAGCTTTCTTT. As protein: CASMLGGSMNTEAFF.

As regards this clone: The same CDR3 can be traced to other DNA sequences in this sample. The V gene is TRBV28, the J gene TRBJ1-4; TRBD1 agrees at 7 bases. Looked up from germline, CDR1 is MDHEN and CDR2 is SYDVKM. With V trimmed by 4 bases and J by 1 base, 0 bases remained unmatched. The CDR3 spans 14 residues. The CDR3 nucleotides read TGTGCCAGCAGTTCAGGGGGAACTAATGAAAAACTGTTTTTT. It yields the protein CASSSGGTNEKLFF. The variable domain in full, with the rest retrieved from reference TRBV28 and TRBJ1-4, is DVKVTQSSRYLVKRTGEKVFLECVQDMDHENMFWYRQDPGLGLRLIYFSYDVKMKEKGDIPEGYSVSREKKERFSLILESASTNQTSMYLCASSSGGTNEKLFFGSGTQLSVL.

Only one count was recorded for this clone. V and J are TRBV5-4 and TRBJ1-5; no firm D call. V was cut by 2 bases and J by 1 base, with 7 bases left in between. The CDR3 extends over 14 amino acids. Germline V lookup: CDR1 SGHNT, CDR2 YYREEE (reference sequence). The CDR3 DNA reads as TGTGCCAGCAGCTTCGGAGGGAGCAATCAGCCCCAGCATTTT. It encodes CASSFGGSNQPQHF.

The rearrangement links TRBV6-6 to TRBJ2-7; 11 nucleotides agree with TRBD2. This CDR3 is built from 16 residues. Germline CDR1 and CDR2: MNHNY and SVGAGI (reference sequence). V lost 0 bases, J lost 0 bases, and 1 base stayed unmatched. The CDR3 coding sequence is TGTGCCAGCAGTTACTCGGGGACTAGCGGCTCCTACGAGCAGTACTTC. Translation: CASSYSGTSGSYEQYF.

This chain connects TRBV30 to TRBJ1-4; possibly TRBD1 for D (5 bases). The CDR3 consists of 15 residues. The germline V and J ends were trimmed by 3 bases and 1 base, with 12 bases remaining between them. CDR1 GTSNPN and CDR2 SVGIG come from the germline V gene (reference sequence). CDR3 DNA sequence: TGTGCCTGGAGCCCCCCCAGGGAAACTAATGAAAAACTGTTTTTT. Its protein product is CAWSPPRETNEKLFF.

V usage is TRBV5-1 and J usage is TRBJ2-3; 11 nucleotides agree with TRBD2. V lost 0 bases to trimming and J lost 0 bases; unmatched junction nucleotides: 6. Germline V CDR1 and CDR2: SGHRS, YFSETQ. The CDR3 extends over 18 amino acids. The CDR3 spells CASSLALAGGLSTDTQYF. The CDR3 DNA follows: TGCGCCAGCAGCTTGGCGCTAGCGGGGGGTCTTAGCACAGATACGCAGTATTTT.